This entry lists 11 T cell receptor beta chains sequenced from one sample in a study of T cells in localized non-small cell lung cancer. The assay was immunoSEQ multiplex PCR, and TCRdb's table has in-frame clones only and misses some. There are tens of thousands of clones in the sample; approximately 90% occur only once, and approximately 10% lies in the top ten. Specimen: peripheral blood, collected before any cancer treatment. The receptor set was obtained from a woman aged 40-75 years with stage I lung adenocarcinoma.

Only one count was recorded for this clone. V usage is TRBV2 and J usage is TRBJ2-5; D may be TRBD2 (6 bases). Germline loops: CDR1 SNHLY, CDR2 FYNNEI. With 5 bases removed from V and 4 bases from J, the gap between germline ends came to 14 bases. The CDR3 spans 14 residues. The CDR3 here is CASSRRDSGETQYF. The DNA for the CDR3 is TGTGCCAGCAGTAGGCGGGATAGCGGAGAGACCCAGTACTTC.

The CDR3 sequence: CASSEVGFGYGYTF. In DNA, the CDR3 is TGTGCCAGCAGTGAAGTCGGGTTTGGCTATGGCTACACCTTC. The chain has TRBV6-1 and TRBJ1-2; D not resolved. Trimming shortened V by 1 base and J by 4 bases, and 10 bases separated the two germline ends. CDR3 length: 14 residues. Germline loops: CDR1 MNHNS, CDR2 SASEGT.

The CDR3 nucleotides read TGTGCCAGCTCGCCAAGGACAGGGGGCGCATCCTACAATGAGCAGTTCTTC. Protein product: CASSPRTGGASYNEQFF. This rearrangement joins TRBV18 to TRBJ2-1; 11 positions match TRBD1. V trimming: 6 bases; J trimming: 1 base; junction bases outside the gene matches: 8. CDR1 KGHSH and CDR2 LQKENI come from the germline V gene. The CDR3 totals 17 residues.

The chain combines TRBV6-1 with TRBJ2-7, with D possibly matching TRBD2 (6 bases). The CDR3 extends over 14 amino acids. Trimming removed 1 base from V and 7 bases from J, with 14 bases in between. Germline CDR1 is MNHNS and CDR2 is SASEGT. CDR3 loop: CASSEGRDFSEQYF. The CDR3 bases are TGTGCCAGCAGTGAAGGGAGGGATTTCTCGGAGCAGTACTTC.

V is TRBV19 and J is TRBJ2-2; D gene unclear. The V end lost 7 bases, the J end lost 4 bases, and 16 bases lay between the germline ends. Germline loops: CDR1 LNHDA, CDR2 SQIVND (reference sequence). The CDR3 contains 15 residues. CDR3 loop: CASKLVGPGTGELFF. The CDR3 DNA reads TGTGCCAGTAAGCTCGTGGGCCCGGGCACCGGGGAGCTGTTTTTT.

This chain joins TRBV2 and TRBJ2-7, with no clear D. CDR1 is SNHLY and CDR2 is FYNNEI in the germline V gene. The CDR3 runs 13 residues. V was cut by 3 bases and J by 6 bases, with 12 bases left in between. In DNA, the CDR3 is TGTGCCAGCAGTGAGCAGGTCTCGGGCGAGCAGTACTTC. Translated, it gives CASSEQVSGEQYF.

The genes are TRBV4-2 and TRBJ2-5, with D possibly matching TRBD1 (5 bases). Per the germline V gene, CDR1 is LGHNA and CDR2 is YNFKEQ. The CDR3 runs to 14 residues. V was trimmed by 0 bases and J by 4 bases, leaving 9 bases between them. CDR3 in amino acids: CASSQEPRAETQYF. The CDR3 coding sequence is TGTGCCAGCAGCCAAGAGCCCAGGGCAGAGACCCAGTACTTC.

The V call is TRBV28, the J call TRBJ2-6; D gene uncertain. Trimming took 6 bases from V and 0 from J, leaving 6 bases between them. The CDR3 length is 14 residues. From germline, CDR1 is MDHEN and CDR2 SYDVKM. The DNA for the CDR3 is TGTGCCAGCAGCAGGAGCTCTGGGGCCAACGTCCTGACTTTC. Its translation: CASSRSSGANVLTF.

The rearrangement uses TRBV15 and TRBJ2-1; tentative D call: TRBD1 (6 bases). There are 14 residues in the CDR3. Trimming took off 1 base at V and 3 bases at J, with 7 bases between the two ends. Looked up from germline, CDR1 is LNHNV and CDR2 is YYDKDF (reference sequence). The CDR3 loop is CATSRGQDYNEQFF. The DNA for the CDR3 is TGTGCCACCAGCAGAGGACAGGACTACAATGAGCAGTTCTTC.

The chain combines TRBV7-2 with TRBJ1-1; D is perhaps TRBD1 (5 bases). In germline, CDR1 is SGHTA, CDR2 FQGNSA. The V gene lost 2 bases and the J gene lost 10 bases, with 14 bases spanning the gap. CDR3 length equals 13 residues. The CDR3 DNA follows: TGTGCCAGCAGCTTAAACCGGGACTCCGGAGCTTTCTTT. It codes for CASSLNRDSGAFF.

This clone was observed a few times. The rearrangement joins TRBV5-4 to TRBJ2-2, with 15 positions matching TRBD2. The CDR3 is 15 residues long. With V trimmed by 7 bases and J by 4 bases, 2 bases remained unmatched. CDR1 and CDR2 (germline): SGHNT, YYREEE (reference sequence). CDR3 bases: TGTGCCAGCCGGACTAGCGGGGGGGGCACCGGGGAGCTGTTTTTT. Translated: CASRTSGGGTGELFF.